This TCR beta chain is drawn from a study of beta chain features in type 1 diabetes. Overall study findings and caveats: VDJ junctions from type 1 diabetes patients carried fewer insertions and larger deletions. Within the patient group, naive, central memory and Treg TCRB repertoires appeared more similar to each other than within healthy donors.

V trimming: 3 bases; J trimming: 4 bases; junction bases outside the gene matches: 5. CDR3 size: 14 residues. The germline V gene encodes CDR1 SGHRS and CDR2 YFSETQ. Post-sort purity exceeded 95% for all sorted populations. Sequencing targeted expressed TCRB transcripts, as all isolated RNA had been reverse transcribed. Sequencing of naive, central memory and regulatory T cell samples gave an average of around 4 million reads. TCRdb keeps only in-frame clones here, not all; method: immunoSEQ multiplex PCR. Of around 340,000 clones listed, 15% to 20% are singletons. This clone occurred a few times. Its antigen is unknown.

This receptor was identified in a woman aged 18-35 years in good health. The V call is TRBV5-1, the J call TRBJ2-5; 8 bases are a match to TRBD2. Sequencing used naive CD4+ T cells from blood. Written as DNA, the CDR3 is TGCGCCAGCAGCTACCCCGGGGGGGGAGAGACCCAGTACTTC. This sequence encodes CASSYPGGGETQYF.